This record looks at one TCR beta chain sequence and its context. As handled by the study authors: Cell counts per sample came from amplifying reference gene primers. Sequenced by immunoSEQ multiplex PCR; TCRdb stores in-frame clones only, minus some. For V, J and clone size, that table is used; D and trimming come from the DNA. The data contain 250,000 to 350,000 clones, over 85% of them singletons. The entry originates in a study of blood T cell repertoires in COVID-19. The CDR3 is made up of 17 amino acids. Germline CDR1 reads SGHNT; CDR2 reads YYREEE (reference sequence). With 4 bases removed from V and 4 bases from J, the gap between germline ends came to 20 bases.

The chain couples TRBV5-4 to TRBJ2-2; the D gene is possibly TRBD1 (6 bases). Input material: PBMCs or T cells enriched from blood (not recorded which). This sequence originates from a woman between 45 and 60 years old who had been exposed to COVID-19. CDR3 region: CASSPTAGGAGTGELFF. Here the CDR3 DNA reads TGTGCCAGCAGCCCAACAGCTGGGGGCGCTGGCACCGGGGAGCTGTTTTTT.